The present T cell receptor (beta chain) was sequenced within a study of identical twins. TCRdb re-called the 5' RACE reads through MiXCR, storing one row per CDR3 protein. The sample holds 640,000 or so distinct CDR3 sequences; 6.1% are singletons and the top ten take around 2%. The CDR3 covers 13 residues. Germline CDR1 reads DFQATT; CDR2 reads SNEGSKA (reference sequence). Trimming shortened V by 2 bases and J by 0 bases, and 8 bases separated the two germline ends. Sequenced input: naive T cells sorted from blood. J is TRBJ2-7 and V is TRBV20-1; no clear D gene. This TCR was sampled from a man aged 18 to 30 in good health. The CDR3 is CSARSYSSYEQYF. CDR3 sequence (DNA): TGCAGTGCTAGATCGTACAGCTCCTACGAGCAGTACTTC.